The 7 T cell receptor beta chains below were found in one sample sequenced in a study of cytomegalovirus exposure and HLA in healthy donors. PCR amplification relied on 60 Vbeta primers (plus 13 Jbeta primers). The repertoire was sequenced with immunoSEQ multiplex PCR; TCRdb's copy has only in-frame clones and lacks some. The sample consists of roughly 190,000 clones, roughly 74% of them appearing once. Sequencing input: PBMCs. The source is a female donor in good health and CMV-seronegative.

This clone has just a few counts. The J gene is TRBJ1-4, the V gene TRBV10-3; tentatively, D is TRBD1 (5 bases). CDR1 and CDR2 from the germline V gene are ENHRY and SYGVKD. The CDR3 covers 15 residues. V lost 10 bases and J lost 0, with 15 bases in between. Written as DNA, the CDR3 is TGTGCCAGCAGCGAACAGGTTTCAACTAATGAAAAACTGTTTTTT. It specifies CASSEQVSTNEKLFF.

The gene calls are TRBV7-9 and TRBJ2-7, with D possibly TRBD1 on 6 matching bases. CDR1 is SEHNR, CDR2 FQNEAQ, per germline (reference sequence). This CDR3 has 12 amino acids. Trimming took off 5 bases at V and 3 bases at J, with 8 bases between the two ends. This chain's CDR3 is CASSQGFYEQYF. The CDR3 region has the DNA TGTGCCAGCAGCCAGGGGTTCTACGAGCAGTACTTC.

This chain joins TRBV5-5 and TRBJ1-2; D uncertain. V was shortened by 0 bases and J by 7 bases, with 10 bases between the two germline ends. Germline V gives CDR1 SGHKS, CDR2 YYEKEE (reference sequence). The CDR3 length is 13 residues. As DNA, the CDR3 is TGTGCCAGCAGCTTGGGAGGGCAGGCTGGCTACACCTTC. This gives the protein CASSLGGQAGYTF.

The V call is TRBV11-2, the J call TRBJ2-5; D might be TRBD1 (5 bases). The CDR3 is 13 amino acids. The germline V gene encodes CDR1 SGHAT and CDR2 FQNNGV. Trimming removed 8 bases at V and 4 bases at J, with 14 bases between. Here the CDR3 reads CASRFTGRETQYF. The DNA for the CDR3 is TGTGCCAGCCGGTTTACAGGCAGAGAGACCCAGTACTTC.

This clone was observed a few times. The rearrangement links TRBV5-6 to TRBJ2-3; D might be TRBD2 (6 bases). The CDR3 contains 15 residues. The V end was cut by 1 base, the J end by 4 bases, with 13 bases between. CDR1 SGHDT and CDR2 YYEEEE come from the germline V gene. The CDR3 spells CASSLRELVADTQYF. CDR3 nucleotide sequence: TGTGCCAGCAGCTTGCGGGAGTTGGTTGCAGATACGCAGTATTTT.

The CDR3 DNA is TGTGCCAGCAGCTATACAGGGAAACCTAACTATGGCTACACCTTC. It codes for CASSYTGKPNYGYTF. The chain combines TRBV5-5 with TRBJ1-2; weak D call: TRBD1 (6 bases). This CDR3 region has 15 residues. Trimming pared 3 bases from V and 0 bases from J, leaving 12 bases between. CDR1 SGHKS and CDR2 YYEKEE come from the germline V gene (reference sequence).

This clone was observed a handful of times. This chain connects TRBV10-2 to TRBJ2-3; D possibly corresponds to TRBD2 (7 bases). This CDR3 comprises 18 residues. Germline CDR1 is WSHSY and CDR2 is SAAADI. V lost 4 bases and J lost 2, with 22 bases in between. CDR3: CASSVPAGQLWDTDTQYF. The DNA of the CDR3 is TGCGCCAGCAGTGTTCCAGCGGGACAACTCTGGGACACAGATACGCAGTATTTT.